The 15 T cell receptor beta chains reported below all come from one sample, sequenced in a study of blood T cell repertoires in COVID-19. Repertoires were generated with immunoSEQ multiplex PCR, while TCRdb's copy carries only in-frame clones and drops some. The repertoire holds about 200,000 clones, 80% to 85% seen once, with roughly 27% in the top ten. What was sequenced was peripheral blood. These receptors were collected from a man aged 35-49 years with acute or convalescent COVID-19.

The chain is built from TRBV2 and TRBJ2-2; no firm D call. Germline CDR1 is SNHLY and CDR2 is FYNNEI. V was trimmed by 8 bases and J by 0 bases, leaving 10 bases between them. The CDR3 totals 14 residues. This chain's CDR3 is CASRSGSNTGELFF. The DNA for the CDR3 is TGTGCCAGCCGATCGGGTTCGAACACCGGGGAGCTGTTTTTT.

V gene TRBV3-1 (or the pseudogene TRBV3-2) combines with J gene TRBJ1-5, with TRBD1 as a possible D gene (6 bases). The V gene lost 0 bases and the J gene lost 7 bases, with 13 bases spanning the gap. CDR1 LGHDT and CDR2 YNNKEL come from the germline V gene (reference sequence). This CDR3 has 15 amino acids. The CDR3 bases are TGTGCCAGCAGCCAAGATTACAGGGTCGGGCAGCCCCAGCATTTT. Encoded protein: CASSQDYRVGQPQHF.

The V and J genes are TRBV9 and TRBJ2-7; TRBD2 might be the D (5 bases). CDR1 is SGDLS and CDR2 is YYNGEE in the germline V gene. V was clipped by 0 bases and J by 3 bases, with 10 bases between them. The CDR3 sequence is 14 residues long. In nucleotides, the CDR3 is TGTGCCAGCAGCGTAGGACGGGGTAACTACGAGCAGTACTTC. It translates to CASSVGRGNYEQYF.

This rearrangement joins TRBV19 to TRBJ2-7; the match to TRBD2 covers 9 bases. This CDR3 is 16 amino acids long. Germline CDR1 and CDR2: LNHDA and SQIVND (reference sequence). The junction had 15 bases not matched to a gene; V was cut back by 8 bases and J by 4 bases. As DNA, the CDR3 is TGTGCCAGTGCGAATCCGGGAGCGGGAGGTGGGTACGAGCAGTACTTC. Amino acids: CASANPGAGGGYEQYF.

The chain joins TRBV19 to TRBJ1-1; TRBD1 might be the D (5 bases). V was shortened by 4 bases and J by 5 bases, with 17 bases between the two germline ends. The germline gives CDR1 LNHDA, CDR2 SQIVND (reference sequence). The length of the CDR3 is 15 residues. The CDR3 loop reads CASSRGGRPSTEAFF. The CDR3 DNA follows: TGTGCCAGTAGTAGGGGGGGTCGGCCGAGTACTGAAGCTTTCTTT.

This sequence joins TRBV11-2 and TRBJ1-5, with TRBD1 identical over 8 bases. This CDR3 comprises 15 residues. V was pared by 2 bases and J by 7 bases, with 7 bases of the junction left unmatched. Germline-derived CDR1 and CDR2 are SGHAT and FQNNGV. The CDR3 DNA reads TGTGCCAGCAGCTTATGGACAGGGTGGCACCAGCCCCAGCATTTT. It specifies CASSLWTGWHQPQHF.

The chain recombines TRBV19 with TRBJ2-1; 11 bases are shared with TRBD2. The CDR3 has 16 amino acids. Germline V gives CDR1 LNHDA, CDR2 SQIVND (reference sequence). V lost 6 bases, J lost 3 bases, and 7 bases stayed unmatched. The CDR3 is CASRTIAGGYYNEQFF. CDR3 DNA: TGTGCCAGTAGGACCATAGCGGGAGGGTACTACAATGAGCAGTTCTTC.

The chain is built from TRBV7-8 and TRBJ1-5, with D possibly matching TRBD1 (6 bases). Trimming removed 6 bases at V and 6 bases at J, with 15 bases between. CDR1 and CDR2 from the germline V gene are SGHVS and FQNEAQ. CDR3 length: 14 amino acids. The CDR3 here is CASRATGSGQPQHF. The CDR3 region has the DNA TGTGCCAGCAGGGCCACAGGGTCGGGTCAGCCCCAGCATTTT.

The chain is built from TRBV30 and TRBJ2-4; weak D call: TRBD2 (6 bases). CDR3 size: 13 residues. V was clipped by 2 bases and J by 13 bases, with 18 bases between them. Germline CDR1 GTSNPN, CDR2 SVGIG (reference sequence). CDR3 loop: CAWSRGKDAPQYF. In DNA form, the CDR3 reads TGTGCCTGGAGTCGGGGGAAGGACGCGCCGCAGTACTTC.

V and J are TRBV7-3 and TRBJ2-6; D not resolved. V was shortened by 6 bases and J by 0 bases, with 9 bases between the two germline ends. This CDR3 is 15 amino acids long. Germline values: CDR1 SGHTA, CDR2 FQGTGA. The chain's CDR3 is CASSLLSSGANVLTF. In DNA form, the CDR3 reads TGTGCCAGCAGTCTCCTTAGCTCTGGGGCCAACGTCCTGACTTTC.

The genes are TRBV9 and TRBJ1-2; no reliable D call. Germline V gene sequence: CDR1 SGDLS, CDR2 YYNGEE. This CDR3 is 12 amino acids long. The V end lost 0 bases, the J end lost 7 bases, and 7 bases lay between the germline ends. The chain's CDR3 is CASSVAESGYTF. The CDR3 bases are TGTGCCAGCAGCGTAGCCGAGTCTGGCTACACCTTC. The full variable domain, in which reference TRBV9 and TRBJ1-2 provide the parts outside the CDR3, is DSGVTQTPKHLITATGQRVTLRCSPRSGDLSVYWYQQSLDQGLQFLIQYYNGEERAKGNILERFSAQQFPDLHSELNLSSLELGDSALYFCASSVAESGYTFGSGTRLTVV.

The chain has TRBV28 and TRBJ2-7; D gene ambiguous. The CDR3 sequence is 12 residues long. With 8 bases removed from V and 4 bases from J, the gap between germline ends came to 12 bases. CDR1 and CDR2 from the germline V gene are MDHEN and SYDVKM. CDR3 DNA: TGTGCCAGCCTGAGCGAGTTGTACGAGCAGTACTTC. Protein sequence: CASLSELYEQYF.

This clone was seen only a few times. This chain uses TRBV29-1 with TRBJ2-7, with TRBD2 identical over 13 bases. The CDR3 consists of 14 residues. Germline CDR1 reads SQVTM; CDR2 reads ANQGSEA. The V and J ends lost 7 bases and 1 base, in that order; junction bases with no gene match: 4. CDR3 DNA sequence: TGCAGCGCGAGACTAGCGGGAGGTTCCTACGAGCAGTACTTC. Encoded protein: CSARLAGGSYEQYF.

The chain links TRBV30 to TRBJ1-6; D may be TRBD1 (5 bases). Trimming took off 1 base at V and 5 bases at J, with 9 bases between the two ends. Germline values: CDR1 GTSNPN, CDR2 SVGIG (reference sequence). CDR3 length: 14 amino acids. The DNA of the CDR3 is TGTGCCTGGAGTGACAGGTCCCATAATTCACCCCTCCACTTT. Its translation is CAWSDRSHNSPLHF.

The chain combines TRBV7-3 with TRBJ2-7, with D tentatively TRBD2 (5 bases). V lost 5 bases and J 4 bases, leaving 15 bases between the germline ends. This CDR3 spans 14 amino acids. Germline V lookup: CDR1 SGHTA, CDR2 FQGTGA. The CDR3, as DNA: TGTGCCAGCAGCCCCCAACCGGGATCGTACGAGCAGTACTTC. Protein: CASSPQPGSYEQYF.